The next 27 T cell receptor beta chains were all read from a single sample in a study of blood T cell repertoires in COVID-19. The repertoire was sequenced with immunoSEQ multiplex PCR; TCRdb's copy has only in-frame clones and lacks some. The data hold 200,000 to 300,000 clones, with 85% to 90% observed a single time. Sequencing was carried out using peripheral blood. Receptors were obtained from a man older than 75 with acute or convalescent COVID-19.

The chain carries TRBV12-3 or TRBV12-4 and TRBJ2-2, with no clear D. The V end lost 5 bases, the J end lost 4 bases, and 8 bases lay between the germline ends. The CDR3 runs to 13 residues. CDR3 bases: TGTGCCAGCAGTCCACAGAGCACCGGGGAGCTGTTTTTT. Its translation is CASSPQSTGELFF.

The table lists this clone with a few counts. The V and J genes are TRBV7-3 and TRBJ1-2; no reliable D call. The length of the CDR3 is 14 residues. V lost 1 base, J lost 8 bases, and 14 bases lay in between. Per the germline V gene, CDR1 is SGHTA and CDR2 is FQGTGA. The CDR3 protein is CASSLNREIGGYTF. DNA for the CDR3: TGTGCCAGCAGCTTAAACAGAGAGATTGGCGGCTACACCTTC.

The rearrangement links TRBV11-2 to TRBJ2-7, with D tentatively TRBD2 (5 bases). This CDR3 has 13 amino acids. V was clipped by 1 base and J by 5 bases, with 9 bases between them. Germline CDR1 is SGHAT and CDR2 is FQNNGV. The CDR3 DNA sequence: TGTGCCAGCAGCTTAGGTTCGGAGGACGAGCAGTACTTC. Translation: CASSLGSEDEQYF.

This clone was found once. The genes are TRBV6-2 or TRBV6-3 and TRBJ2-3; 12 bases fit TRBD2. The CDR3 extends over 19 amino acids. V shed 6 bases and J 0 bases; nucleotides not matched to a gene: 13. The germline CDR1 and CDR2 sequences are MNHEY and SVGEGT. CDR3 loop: CASSPPPGLAGTSTDTQYF. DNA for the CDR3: TGTGCCAGCAGCCCTCCCCCCGGACTAGCGGGGACTAGCACAGATACGCAGTATTTT.

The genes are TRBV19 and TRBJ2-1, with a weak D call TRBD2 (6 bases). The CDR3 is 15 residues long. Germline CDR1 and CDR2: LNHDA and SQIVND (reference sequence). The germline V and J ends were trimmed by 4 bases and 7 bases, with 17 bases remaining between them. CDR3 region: CASSNRESLGNEQFF. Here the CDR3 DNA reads TGTGCCAGTAGTAACCGGGAGTCGCTGGGTAATGAGCAGTTCTTC.

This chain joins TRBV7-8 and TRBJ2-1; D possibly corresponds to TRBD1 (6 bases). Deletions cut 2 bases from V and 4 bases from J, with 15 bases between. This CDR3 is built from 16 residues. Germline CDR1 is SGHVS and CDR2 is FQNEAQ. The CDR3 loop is CASSLNNFQGYNEQFF. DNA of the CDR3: TGTGCCAGCAGCTTAAATAACTTTCAGGGGTACAATGAGCAGTTCTTC.

DNA of the CDR3: TGTGCCAGCAGTTCCTCGGACAGGGACCATGGCTACACCTTC. It translates to CASSSSDRDHGYTF. The gene calls are TRBV28 and TRBJ1-2, with 8 nucleotides matching TRBD1. Germline trimming cut 4 bases from V and 6 bases from J; bases unmatched to any gene: 7. The CDR3 is made up of 14 amino acids. CDR1 and CDR2 (germline): MDHEN, SYDVKM.

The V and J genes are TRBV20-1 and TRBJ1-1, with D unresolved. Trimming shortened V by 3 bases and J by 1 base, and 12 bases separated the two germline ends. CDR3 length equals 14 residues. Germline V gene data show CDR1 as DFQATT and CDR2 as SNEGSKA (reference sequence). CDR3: CSASTGLWNTEAFF. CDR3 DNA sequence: TGCAGTGCTAGTACTGGACTGTGGAACACTGAAGCTTTCTTT.

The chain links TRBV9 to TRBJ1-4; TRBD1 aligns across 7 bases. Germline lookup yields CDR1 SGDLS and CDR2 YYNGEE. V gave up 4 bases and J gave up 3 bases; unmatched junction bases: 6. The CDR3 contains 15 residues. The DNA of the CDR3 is TGTGCCAGCAGCTCACAACAGGGGCCTAATGAAAAACTGTTTTTT. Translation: CASSSQQGPNEKLFF.

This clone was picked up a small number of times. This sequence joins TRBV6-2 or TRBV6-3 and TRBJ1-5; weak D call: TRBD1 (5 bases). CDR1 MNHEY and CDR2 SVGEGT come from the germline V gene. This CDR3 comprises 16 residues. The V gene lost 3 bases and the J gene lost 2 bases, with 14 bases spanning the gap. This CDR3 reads CASSYGGVRGNQPQHF. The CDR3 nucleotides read TGTGCCAGCAGTTATGGGGGGGTAAGGGGCAATCAGCCCCAGCATTTT.

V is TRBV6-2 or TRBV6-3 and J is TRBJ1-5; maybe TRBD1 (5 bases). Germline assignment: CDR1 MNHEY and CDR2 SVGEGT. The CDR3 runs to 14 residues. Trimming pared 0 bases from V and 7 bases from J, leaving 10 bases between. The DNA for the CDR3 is TGTGCCAGCAGTTACTCGTGGGGCGAGCAGCCCCAGCATTTT. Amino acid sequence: CASSYSWGEQPQHF.

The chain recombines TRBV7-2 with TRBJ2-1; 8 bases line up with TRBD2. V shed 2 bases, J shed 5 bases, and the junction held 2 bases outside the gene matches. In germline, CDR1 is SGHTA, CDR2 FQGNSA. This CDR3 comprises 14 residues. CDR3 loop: CASSLFGGDNEQFF. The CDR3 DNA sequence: TGTGCCAGCAGCTTATTCGGGGGGGACAATGAGCAGTTCTTC.

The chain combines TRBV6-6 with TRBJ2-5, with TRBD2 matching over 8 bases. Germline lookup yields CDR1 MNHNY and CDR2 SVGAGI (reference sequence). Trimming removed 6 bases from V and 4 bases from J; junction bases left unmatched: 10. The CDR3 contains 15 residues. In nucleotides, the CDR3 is TGTGCCAGCAGCTCGTCCTCGGGGGGGAGAGAGACCCAGTACTTC. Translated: CASSSSSGGRETQYF.

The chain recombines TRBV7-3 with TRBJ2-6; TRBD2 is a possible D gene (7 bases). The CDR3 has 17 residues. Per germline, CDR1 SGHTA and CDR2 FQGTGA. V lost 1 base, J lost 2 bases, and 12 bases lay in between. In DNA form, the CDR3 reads TGTGCCAGCAGCTTAAACAGGGAGGGGGCTGGGGCCAACGTCCTGACTTTC. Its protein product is CASSLNREGAGANVLTF.

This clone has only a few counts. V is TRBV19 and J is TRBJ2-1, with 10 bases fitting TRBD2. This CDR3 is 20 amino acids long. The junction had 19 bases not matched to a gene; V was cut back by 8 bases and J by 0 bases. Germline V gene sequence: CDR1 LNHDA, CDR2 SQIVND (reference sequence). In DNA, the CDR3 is TGTGCCAGTTCTCCCTTAGCGGGACTAGCGAGAATTAACTCCTACAATGAGCAGTTCTTC. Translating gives CASSPLAGLARINSYNEQFF.

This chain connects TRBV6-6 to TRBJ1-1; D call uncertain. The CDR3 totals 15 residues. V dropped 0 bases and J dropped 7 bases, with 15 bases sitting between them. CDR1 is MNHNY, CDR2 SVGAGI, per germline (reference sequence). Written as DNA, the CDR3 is TGTGCCAGCAGTTACTCCCGGAGTGGGAGTGGTGAAGCTTTCTTT. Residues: CASSYSRSGSGEAFF.

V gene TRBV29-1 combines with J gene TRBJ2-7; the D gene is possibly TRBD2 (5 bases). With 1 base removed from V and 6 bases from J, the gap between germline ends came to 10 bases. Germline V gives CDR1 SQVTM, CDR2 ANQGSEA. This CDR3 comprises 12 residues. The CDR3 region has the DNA TGCAGCGTTGAAGGTGGAGGTCGCGAGCAGTACTTC. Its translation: CSVEGGGREQYF.

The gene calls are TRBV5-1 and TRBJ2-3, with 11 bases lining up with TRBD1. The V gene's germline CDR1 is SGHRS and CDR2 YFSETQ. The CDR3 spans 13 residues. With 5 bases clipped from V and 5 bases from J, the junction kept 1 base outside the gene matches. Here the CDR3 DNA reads TGCGCCAGCAGGGACAGGGGGCAAGATACGCAGTATTTT. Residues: CASRDRGQDTQYF.

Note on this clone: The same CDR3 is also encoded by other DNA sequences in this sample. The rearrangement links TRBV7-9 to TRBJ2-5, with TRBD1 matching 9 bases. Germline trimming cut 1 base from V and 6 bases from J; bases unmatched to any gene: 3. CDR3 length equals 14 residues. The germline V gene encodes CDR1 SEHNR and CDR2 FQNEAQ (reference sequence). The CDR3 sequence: CASSLVGQGKTQYF. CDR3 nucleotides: TGTGCCAGCAGCTTAGTAGGACAGGGGAAGACCCAGTACTTC.

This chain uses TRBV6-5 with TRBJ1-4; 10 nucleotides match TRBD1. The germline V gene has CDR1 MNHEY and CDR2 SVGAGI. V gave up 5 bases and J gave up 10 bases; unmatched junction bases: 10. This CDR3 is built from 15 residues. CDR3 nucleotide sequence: TGTGCCAGCAGTCGTCCCGGGACAGGGGAGGGAAAACTGTTTTTT. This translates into CASSRPGTGEGKLFF.

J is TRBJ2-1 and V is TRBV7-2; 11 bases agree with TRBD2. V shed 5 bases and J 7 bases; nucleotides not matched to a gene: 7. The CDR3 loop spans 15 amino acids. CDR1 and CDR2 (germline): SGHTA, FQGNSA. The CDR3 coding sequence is TGTGCCAGCAGCACTTTAGCGGGAGGGCTAAATGAGCAGTTCTTC. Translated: CASSTLAGGLNEQFF.

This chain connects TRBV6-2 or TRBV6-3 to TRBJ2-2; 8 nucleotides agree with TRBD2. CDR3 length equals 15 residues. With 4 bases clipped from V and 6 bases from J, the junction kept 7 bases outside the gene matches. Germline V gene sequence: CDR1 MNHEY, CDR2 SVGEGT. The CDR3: CASSFTGGAPGELFF. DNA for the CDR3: TGTGCCAGCAGTTTCACCGGGGGGGCCCCCGGGGAGCTGTTTTTT.

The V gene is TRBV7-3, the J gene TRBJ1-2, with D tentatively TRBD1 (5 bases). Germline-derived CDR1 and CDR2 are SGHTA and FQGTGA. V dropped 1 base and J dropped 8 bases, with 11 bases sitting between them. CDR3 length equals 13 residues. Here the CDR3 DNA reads TGTGCCAGCAGCTTAAGTCAGGGATGGGGCTACACCTTC. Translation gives CASSLSQGWGYTF.

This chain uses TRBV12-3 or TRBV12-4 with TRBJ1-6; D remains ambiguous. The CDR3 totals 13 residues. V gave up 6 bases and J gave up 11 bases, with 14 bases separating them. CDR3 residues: CASSPPQRTPLHF. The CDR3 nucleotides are TGTGCCAGCAGCCCCCCCCAGAGGACACCCCTCCACTTT.

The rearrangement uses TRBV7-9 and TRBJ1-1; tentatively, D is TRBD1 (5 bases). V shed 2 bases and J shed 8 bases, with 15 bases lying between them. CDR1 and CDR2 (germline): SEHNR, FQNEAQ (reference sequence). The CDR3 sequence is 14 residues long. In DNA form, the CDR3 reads TGTGCCAGCAGCTTACCCTCTCCCGGGGGAGAAGCTTTCTTT. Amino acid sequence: CASSLPSPGGEAFF.

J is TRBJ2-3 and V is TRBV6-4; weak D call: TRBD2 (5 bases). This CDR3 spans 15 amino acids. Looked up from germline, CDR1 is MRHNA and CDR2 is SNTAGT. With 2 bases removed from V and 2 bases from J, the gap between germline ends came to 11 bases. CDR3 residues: CASSDVAGSTDTQYF. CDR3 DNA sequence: TGTGCCAGCAGTGACGTTGCGGGCTCCACAGATACGCAGTATTTT.

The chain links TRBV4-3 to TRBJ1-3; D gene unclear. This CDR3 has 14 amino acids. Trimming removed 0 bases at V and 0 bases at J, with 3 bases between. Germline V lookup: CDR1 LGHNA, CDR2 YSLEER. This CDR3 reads CASSQEYSGNTIYF. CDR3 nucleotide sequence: TGCGCCAGCAGCCAAGAATACTCTGGAAACACCATATATTTT.